This T cell receptor beta chain was found in a study of blood T cell repertoires in COVID-19. At the level of the study: Italy, Spain and the United States were the sources of the convalescent and acute COVID-19 samples. PBMCs, B-cell-depleted T cells, or T cells provided the cDNA or gDNA that made up the material.

Resolution of symptoms, clearance, or two negative PCRs was present in recovered Cohort 3 donors. In the authors' workflow: Estimation of nucleated cell counts relied on the amplification of reference gene primers. Sequenced by immunoSEQ multiplex PCR; TCRdb stores in-frame clones only, minus some. Clonal size and the V and J genes are those of that table, whereas D and trimming came from the DNA. The table lists 300,000 to 400,000 clones, under 90% of them singletons. The CDR3 extends over 16 amino acids. The ends were cut back, 2 bases at V and 0 bases at J, with 11 bases in the middle. Germline CDR1 and CDR2: MNHEY and SMNVEV (reference sequence).

What was sequenced was PBMCs or T cells enriched from blood (not recorded which). The chain carries TRBV27 and TRBJ2-1; the D gene is possibly TRBD2 (6 bases). The TCR comes from a man between 60 and 75 years old who had recovered from COVID-19. The CDR3 protein is CASSLVGGSSYNEQFF. The CDR3 region has the DNA TGTGCCAGCAGTTTAGTTGGGGGGAGCTCCTACAATGAGCAGTTCTTC.